The subject of this entry is one T cell receptor beta chain. The sample originates from a study of blood T cell repertoires in COVID-19. Across the study: Specimens from acute and convalescent COVID-19 originated in the United States, Italy and Spain. T cells, B-cell-depleted T cells, or PBMCs supplied cDNA or gDNA.

The CDR3 is made up of 18 amino acids. The germline V gene has CDR1 KGHSH and CDR2 LQKENI. J lost 0 bases, V lost 2 bases, and 10 bases had no gene match. As processed by the authors: Using reference gene primer amplification, nucleated cell counts were estimated. The repertoire was sequenced with immunoSEQ multiplex PCR; TCRdb's copy has only in-frame clones and lacks some. Clonal size and the V and J genes are those of that table, whereas D and trimming came from the DNA. The sample lists 150,000 to 200,000 clones, almost 80% seen once, with 15% to 20% in the top ten. This chain links TRBV18 with TRBJ2-1; 7 nucleotides match TRBD2. This TCR derives from a man in his sixties with active or convalescent COVID-19. Sequenced material: peripheral blood. The CDR3 spells CASSPWAGGSGSYNEQFF. The DNA for the CDR3 is TGTGCCAGCTCACCATGGGCAGGCGGGAGCGGCTCCTACAATGAGCAGTTCTTC.